What follows describes a single T cell receptor (beta chain). The donors belonged to the approximately 120-subject validation cohort, separate from the approximately 700-subject first cohort. TCRdb keeps only in-frame clones here, not all; method: immunoSEQ multiplex PCR. The top ten hold about 0.96% of the sample, which has about 310,000 clones, roughly 88% seen once. The record originates from a study of cytomegalovirus exposure and HLA in healthy donors. Material for sequencing was PBMCs. This TCR was sampled from a man aged 25-45 years in good health and CMV-seronegative.

The CDR3 bases are TGTGCCAGCAGCGGGGACAGAATCTCCCTTAGCAATCAGCCCCAGCATTTT. Translating it yields CASSGDRISLSNQPQHF. V and J are TRBV2 and TRBJ1-5, with 7 bases lining up with TRBD1. This CDR3 is 17 amino acids long. V shed 6 bases, J shed 0 bases, and the junction held 11 bases outside the gene matches. CDR1 and CDR2 from the germline V gene are SNHLY and FYNNEI.